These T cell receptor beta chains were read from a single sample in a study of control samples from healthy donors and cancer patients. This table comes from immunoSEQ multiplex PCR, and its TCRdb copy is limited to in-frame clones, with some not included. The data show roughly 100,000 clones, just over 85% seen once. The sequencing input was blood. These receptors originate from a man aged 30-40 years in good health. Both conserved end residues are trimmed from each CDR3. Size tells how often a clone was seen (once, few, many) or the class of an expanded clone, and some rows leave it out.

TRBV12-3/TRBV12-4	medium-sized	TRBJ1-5	ASSRSTNQPQH
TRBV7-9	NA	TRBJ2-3	ASSEAATSTDTQY
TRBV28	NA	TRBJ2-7	ASSFVTGLSYEQY
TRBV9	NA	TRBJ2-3	ASSVGPPDTQY
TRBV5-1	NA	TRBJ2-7	ASSLLPETYEQY
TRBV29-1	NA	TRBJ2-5	SVLAGAQTQY
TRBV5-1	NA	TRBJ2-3	ASSSRTSGSIADTQY
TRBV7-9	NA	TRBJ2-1	ASSLAAQGREEQF
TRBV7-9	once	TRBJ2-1	ASGMVGVFYNEQF
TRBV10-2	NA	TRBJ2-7	ASWDREFSYEQY
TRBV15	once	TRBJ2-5	ATSRDWGGRSASETQY
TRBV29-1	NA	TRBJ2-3	SVAQIADPRDTQY
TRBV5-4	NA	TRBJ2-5	ASSPGHRQETQY
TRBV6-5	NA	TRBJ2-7	AIWRTGWNEQY
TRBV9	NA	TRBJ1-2	ASSVQHYGYT
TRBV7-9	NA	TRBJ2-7	ASSRTGGGYEQY
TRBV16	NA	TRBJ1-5	ASSHQGDSNQPQH
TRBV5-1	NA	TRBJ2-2	ASSLGDIWAGELF
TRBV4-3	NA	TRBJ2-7	ASSQGLAISTYEQY
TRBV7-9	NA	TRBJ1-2	ASSLEGGEGYT
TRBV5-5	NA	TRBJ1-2	ASSFQLLANYGYT
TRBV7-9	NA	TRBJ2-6	ASSHPIRGSPSGANVLT
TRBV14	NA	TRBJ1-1	ASSRLTGENTEAF
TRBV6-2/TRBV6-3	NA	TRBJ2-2	ASSYEREGTGELF
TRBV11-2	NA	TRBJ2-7	ASSLASGSLYEQY
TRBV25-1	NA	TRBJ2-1	ASSQDRDYSYNEQF
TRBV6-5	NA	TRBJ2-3	ASSYSGDTQY